This T cell receptor beta chain is from a study of PD-L1 blockade in urothelial cancer. Study as a whole: At some point between 2013 and 2015, patients got going on atezolizumab, taking 1,200 mg intravenously every 3 weeks. Prior chemotherapy regimens per patient numbered 0 to 3.

Produced via immunoSEQ multiplex PCR; TCRdb's table is partial and in-frame only. The table records more than 85,000 clones, roughly nine tenths of them present only once. Study results and limitations: Blood clones associated with the tumor expanded more at 3 weeks in durable-benefit patients.

Germline-derived CDR1 and CDR2 are MDHEN and SYDVKM. The length of the CDR3 is 12 residues. The V end lost 5 bases, the J end lost 4 bases, and 6 bases lay between the germline ends. Remarks on this clone: Its antigen is as yet unknown.

The source was PBMCs, collected around atezolizumab (anti-PD-L1) treatment. This TCR was recovered from a woman of 80 years or more with urothelial cancer. The chain couples TRBV28 to TRBJ2-1; D is perhaps TRBD2 (6 bases). The CDR3 spells CASSGGYNEQFF. The CDR3 DNA sequence: TGTGCCAGCAGTGGGGGGTACAATGAGCAGTTCTTC.